A selection of T cell receptor beta chains follows, all from one sample in a study of STAT5B mutations in CD4+ large granular lymphocyte leukemia. The method was immunoSEQ multiplex PCR; TCRdb's version includes in-frame clones alone and lacks a portion of them. The sample holds roughly 34,000 clones, 76% seen once. The sample comprised CD4+ T cells from blood buffy coats. Receptors originate from a human donor in good health. The conserved cysteine and the conserved F or W are not part of the CDR3 here. Clone size appears in some rows only: once, few, many, or a class for an expanded clone.

J	size	V	CDR3
TRBJ1-1	few	TRBV18	ASSLGRDLNTEAF
TRBJ2-5	.	TRBV7-7	ASSPRGVGGTQY
TRBJ2-2	.	TRBV11-3	ASSPGQGATGELF
TRBJ1-5	.	TRBV2	ASSRDRASNQPQH
TRBJ1-5	.	TRBV7-8	ASSLRGNQPQH
TRBJ2-2	few	TRBV14	ASSQARNTGELF
TRBJ1-2	few	TRBV27	ASSLHDNYGYT
TRBJ2-5	.	TRBV7-2	ASSGRYQETQY
TRBJ1-1	.	TRBV6-5	ASRMQVNTEAF
TRBJ1-1	.	TRBV6-1	ASTHGRVVPQAF
TRBJ2-7	.	TRBV5-1	ASSSTGLAGSYEQY
TRBJ2-2	.	TRBV2	ASMAGAGTGELF
TRBJ2-1	few	TRBV7-7	ASSQGGSANEQF
TRBJ1-1	.	TRBV7-2	ASSLALNTEAF
TRBJ1-6	.	TRBV19	ASRYRASNSPLH
TRBJ2-5	.	TRBV7-9	ASSWDSALKTQY
TRBJ1-1	.	TRBV29-1	SGELTGLPTEAF
TRBJ2-1	once	TRBV11-3	ASSLDRGNEQF
TRBJ2-1	.	TRBV11-2	ASSPSGESYNEQF
TRBJ2-1	.	TRBV12-5	ASGLTSGGNYNEQF
TRBJ2-3	.	TRBV4-2	ASSQDPAGGTDTQY
TRBJ2-1	.	TRBV4-3	ASSQDDGGWFEQF
TRBJ1-4	.	TRBV6-6	ASSLGQPATNEKLF
TRBJ2-5	few	TRBV6-1	ASLPGGRQQETQY
TRBJ2-2	.	TRBV11-3	ASKNTGELF
TRBJ1-2	.	TRBV5-1	ASSDSGVEGGYT
TRBJ2-1	.	TRBV7-9	ASTEGTSGRIDEQF
TRBJ2-5	.	TRBV18	ASSLGQDQETQY
TRBJ1-1	few	TRBV4-1	ASSRGTAMNTEAF
TRBJ2-5	.	TRBV9	ASSPGEETQY
TRBJ1-1	few	TRBV6-1	ASSDPPQGGEAF
TRBJ2-2	once	TRBV19	ASTRQGGFAGELF
TRBJ1-5	few	TRBV6-6	ASNSGQGSNQPQH
TRBJ2-3	.	TRBV6-5	ASSLSRTDTQY
TRBJ1-3	.	TRBV2	ASSPGGVPNTIY
TRBJ2-3	.	TRBV7-9	ASSPQGDTQY
TRBJ2-1	.	TRBV19	ASNDRGSYNEQF
TRBJ2-7	.	TRBV2	ASSGQGRNYEQY
TRBJ1-1	.	TRBV29-1	SVFRASYPEAF
TRBJ2-5	.	TRBV5-1	ASSPDSPGTQY
TRBJ2-5	.	TRBV7-2	ASSLQGPGKETQY
TRBJ2-1	.	TRBV28	ASIGRGGTLREQF
TRBJ2-4	.	TRBV4-3	ASSQDQRAAKNIQY
TRBJ1-1	.	TRBV11-2	ASSLERGDEAF
TRBJ2-3	.	TRBV7-2	ASSPSTDTQY
TRBJ1-2	.	TRBV7-9	ASSPGGKRNYGYT
TRBJ2-3	.	TRBV2	ASRFPRSEREGRTRSYTQY
TRBJ2-1	.	TRBV7-3	ASSLTSTNEQF
TRBJ2-7	.	TRBV6-6	ASSYGTGGSDEQY
TRBJ1-6	.	TRBV27	ASSRTGESSYNSPLH
TRBJ2-7	few	TRBV28	ASNRETYEQY
TRBJ1-5	.	TRBV6-1	ASRARQNSNQPQH
TRBJ2-3	.	TRBV2	ASNRDRGADTQY
TRBJ2-2	.	TRBV7-9	ASTQWAWNTGELF
TRBJ1-1	.	TRBV5-1	ASSLGAGGTEAF